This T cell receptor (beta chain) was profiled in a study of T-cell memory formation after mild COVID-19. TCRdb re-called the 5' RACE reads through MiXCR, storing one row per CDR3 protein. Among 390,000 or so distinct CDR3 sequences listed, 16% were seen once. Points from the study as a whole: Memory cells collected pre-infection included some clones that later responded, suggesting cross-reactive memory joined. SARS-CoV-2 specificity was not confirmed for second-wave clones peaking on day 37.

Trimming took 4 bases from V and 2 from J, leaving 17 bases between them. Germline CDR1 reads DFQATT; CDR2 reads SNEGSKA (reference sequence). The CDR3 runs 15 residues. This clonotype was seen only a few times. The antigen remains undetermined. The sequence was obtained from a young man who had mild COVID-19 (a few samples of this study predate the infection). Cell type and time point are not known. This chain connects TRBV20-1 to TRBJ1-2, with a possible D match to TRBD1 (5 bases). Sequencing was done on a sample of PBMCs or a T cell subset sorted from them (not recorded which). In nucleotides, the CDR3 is TGCAGTGCTACAGAGTTAGGGGATTGGAACTATGGCTACACCTTC. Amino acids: CSATELGDWNYGYTF.